The next 11 T cell receptor beta chains were all read from a single sample in a study of T cells after yellow fever vaccination. TCRdb ran MiXCR on the 5' RACE reads and lists one entry per CDR3 protein. The table has some 500,000 distinct CDR3 sequences, 13% seen once. The input for sequencing was PBMCs, taken on the day of the yellow fever booster vaccination. These receptors were obtained from a man aged 30 to 39 who received the YFV17D yellow fever vaccine.

This chain links TRBV7-9 with TRBJ2-7; 9 bases map to TRBD1. V shed 6 bases and J 4 bases; nucleotides not matched to a gene: 4. CDR3 length: 13 residues. Germline V CDR1 and CDR2: SEHNR, FQNEAQ (reference sequence). The CDR3: CASSTQGAYEQYF. Written as DNA, the CDR3 is TGTGCCAGCAGTACACAGGGGGCGTACGAGCAGTACTTC.

V is TRBV9 and J is TRBJ2-5; 8 bases agree with TRBD2. CDR3 length: 17 amino acids. V lost 0 bases to trimming and J lost 0 bases; unmatched junction nucleotides: 7. Germline-derived CDR1 and CDR2 are SGDLS and YYNGEE. The CDR3 DNA reads as TGTGCCAGCAGCGTAGCTGAGGCTAGCGGGTACCAAGAGACCCAGTACTTC. Encoded protein: CASSVAEASGYQETQYF.

J is TRBJ2-7 and V is TRBV20-1, with D hard to call. This CDR3 is 11 amino acids long. CDR1 is DFQATT, CDR2 SNEGSKA, per germline (reference sequence). V lost 5 bases to trimming and J lost 7 bases, with 12 bases between them. The CDR3 DNA is TGCAGTGCTCATGACGGTCTGGAGCAGTACTTC. Protein: CSAHDGLEQYF.

The rearrangement links TRBV14 to TRBJ2-5, with D possibly matching TRBD2 (6 bases). This CDR3 has 18 amino acids. Germline loops: CDR1 SGHDN, CDR2 FVKESK. V lost 0 bases and J 0 bases, leaving 17 bases between the germline ends. The CDR3 here is CASSQEVASAWYQETQYF. CDR3 coding DNA: TGTGCCAGCAGCCAAGAAGTAGCTAGCGCCTGGTACCAAGAGACCCAGTACTTC.

V gene TRBV2 combines with J gene TRBJ2-3; D not certain. Germline V gives CDR1 SNHLY, CDR2 FYNNEI. CDR3 length equals 12 residues. Deletions cut 7 bases from V and 4 bases from J, with 9 bases between. CDR3: CASTAVADTQYF. The CDR3 nucleotides are TGTGCCAGCACGGCGGTAGCAGATACGCAGTATTTT.

J is TRBJ1-6 and V is TRBV7-2, with D unclear. Germline-derived CDR1 and CDR2 are SGHTA and FQGNSA. V lost 3 bases and J 6 bases, leaving 15 bases between the germline ends. The CDR3 totals 16 residues. The CDR3 sequence: CASSLFAQIINSPLHF. The CDR3 nucleotides are TGTGCCAGCAGCTTGTTTGCACAGATAATTAATTCACCCCTCCACTTT.

This clonotype was counted a few times. This CDR3 is CASSQDGQVQETQYF. CDR3 DNA sequence: TGTGCCAGCAGCCAAGACGGACAAGTTCAAGAGACCCAGTACTTC. The chain carries TRBV14 and TRBJ2-5; maybe TRBD1 (5 bases). V was cut by 0 bases and J by 2 bases, with 10 bases left in between. Germline-derived CDR1 and CDR2 are SGHDN and FVKESK. The CDR3 runs to 15 residues.

This clonotype was recorded at least ten times. The rearrangement joins TRBV7-2 to TRBJ2-5; the D is unclear. Deletions cut 0 bases from V and 5 bases from J, with 10 bases between. Germline V gene lookup returns CDR1 SGHTA and CDR2 FQGNSA. The CDR3 covers 14 residues. The CDR3 reads CASSLAWGGETQYF. The CDR3 nucleotides are TGTGCCAGCAGCTTAGCGTGGGGTGGCGAGACCCAGTACTTC.

The chain links TRBV7-2 to TRBJ2-5; 10 bases map to TRBD2. Germline loops: CDR1 SGHTA, CDR2 FQGNSA. With 4 bases clipped from V and 5 bases from J, the junction kept 10 bases outside the gene matches. This CDR3 comprises 16 residues. This CDR3 reads CASSSRALAGVETQYF. The CDR3 nucleotides are TGTGCCAGCAGCTCCAGAGCTCTAGCGGGAGTGGAGACCCAGTACTTC.

This clonotype was detected a few times. The rearrangement uses TRBV7-2 and TRBJ1-1; D is unclear. Trimming removed 5 bases from V and 7 bases from J, with 14 bases in between. CDR3 length: 13 amino acids. Germline V gene data show CDR1 as SGHTA and CDR2 as FQGNSA. The CDR3: CASSARYGFEAFF. DNA of the CDR3: TGTGCCAGCAGCGCTCGATACGGGTTTGAAGCTTTCTTT.

The chain is built from TRBV5-1 and TRBJ1-2, with a tentative D call TRBD1 (5 bases). The CDR3 is 11 residues long. Deletions cut 3 bases from V and 10 bases from J, with 10 bases between. Looked up from germline, CDR1 is SGHRS and CDR2 is YFSETQ. The CDR3 loop reads CASSSPGPYTF. The CDR3 region has the DNA TGCGCCAGCAGCTCGCCGGGACCCTACACCTTC.